The present TCR beta chain was sequenced within a study of shared clonotypes between healthy human individuals. Study-level information: Aged between 18 and 49, the donors were a couple of women and three men. Per donor, three plates held CD4 naive cells, three held CD4 memory, two held CD8 naive and one held CD8 memory. Overall study results and limits: Read depth was anticipated to influence clonotype sharing among donors.

With respect to this clone: Its antigen is not known.

Deep was the level used in running the assay. Sequencing used immunoSEQ multiplex PCR; TCRdb keeps in-frame clones, though not all of them. This sample has 1 million to 1.2 million clones, with about 72% found just once. Sequenced material: memory CD4+ T cells from PBMCs. Documented subset: CD45RA-negative fraction. The TCR originated in a man aged 18 to 30 in good health. Some clones in this sample may be carry-over from other donors' samples.

The CDR3 region is CAISEGTSIYEQYF. The DNA of the CDR3 is TGTGCCATCAGTGAAGGGACTAGCATCTACGAGCAGTACTTC. The rearrangement links TRBV10-3 to TRBJ2-7; TRBD2 matches 9 bases. The CDR3 totals 14 residues. With V trimmed by 3 bases and J by 3 bases, 3 bases remained unmatched. Germline lookup yields CDR1 ENHRY and CDR2 SYGVKD.